A selection of T cell receptor beta chains follows, all from one sample in a study of T cell responses to AZD1222 COVID-19 vaccine. The table came from immunoSEQ multiplex PCR; TCRdb's copy has only in-frame clones and leaves some out. The repertoire holds 65,000 to 80,000 clones, with about 83% as singletons. The material was peripheral blood, obtained 28 days after the second AZD1222 dose. The receptors come from an adult who received the AZD1222 COVID-19 vaccine. Both conserved end residues are part of each CDR3. Fields, in order: V gene, clone size, CDR3 protein. The size entry is marked missing in some rows and otherwise reads once, few, many or a size class.

TRBV5-8 . CASSLGVWQGAGETQYF
TRBV10-3 . CAISAQDGEQYF
TRBV4-1 medium-sized CASSHPTRDRRSHF
TRBV28 . CASSLWGQGQGWYF
TRBV19 . CASSIPGIPGELFF
TRBV9 few CASSVRDTHSRHGYTF
TRBV18 few CASSPVGGGTEAFF
TRBV7-2 . CASSSGDRGSVQPQHF
TRBV4-2 . CASSQEPQGPPLHF
TRBV28 . CASSFRRQTHKYSYAGNTIYF
TRBV3-1/TRBV3-2 . CASSQKRARQRAFF
TRBV18 few CASSPTRSRTSTDTQYF
TRBV14 . CASSQEQGFLSPLHF
TRBV7-6 . CASSPMGGANEKLFF
TRBV9 . CASSVGGSTDTQYF
TRBV10-3 . CAIRRENGLGGEQFF
TRBV5-1 . CASSPLAGRGETQYF